This TCR beta chain was identified during a study of T cells after yellow fever vaccination. TCRdb itself ran the 5' RACE reads through MiXCR, one entry per CDR3 protein. There are more than 450,000 distinct CDR3 sequences in the sample; 21% occur only once, and roughly 16% lies in the top ten. The sample holds a few counts of this clonotype. Its matching antigen is unknown. General study results and limits: Post-booster repertoires again held most primary-vaccination clones (roughly 95% CD4, just under 90% CD8).

The CDR3 has 16 residues. V was pared by 0 bases and J by 0 bases, with 11 bases between. Germline CDR1 MNHEY, CDR2 SVGEGT. Sequencing was performed on PBMCs, taken 21 days after the first yellow fever vaccination. V gene TRBV6-2 or TRBV6-3 combines with J gene TRBJ1-2; the D gene is possibly TRBD1 (5 bases). The sequence derives from a man between 18 and 35 years old who received the YFV17D yellow fever vaccine. The CDR3 nucleotides are TGTGCCAGCAGTTACTCGACCGGGACGGCTAACTATGGCTACACCTTC. Its translation is CASSYSTGTANYGYTF.